Following are 24 T cell receptor beta chains from one sample sequenced in a study of blood T cells in healthy people across ages. A second PCR of about 7 to 12 cycles used a sample-barcoded 5' primer and a J-beta primer mix. Using its own MiXCR run on the 5' RACE reads, TCRdb lists one record per CDR3 protein. The table includes under 1,000,000 distinct CDR3 sequences, around 45% detected once. What was sequenced was blood. These TCRs come from an elderly man in good health.

J is TRBJ2-7 and V is TRBV29-1; TRBD2 is a possible D gene (7 bases). The J call may not be correct, given that the DNA end is closer to TRBJ2-5. This CDR3 has 13 amino acids. The germline gives CDR1 SQVTM, CDR2 ANQGSEA. The CDR3 DNA sequence: TGCAGCGCTAAACGGGGGGCTGGAGAGACCCAGTACTTC. It specifies CSAKRGAGETQYF.

This chain joins TRBV7-9 and TRBJ2-7; TRBD2 is a possible D gene (5 bases). Germline assignment: CDR1 SEHNR and CDR2 FQNEAQ (reference sequence). The CDR3 runs 14 residues. V lost 1 base and J 5 bases, leaving 12 bases between the germline ends. In DNA form, the CDR3 reads TGTGCCAGCAGCTTAGGAAATAGCGCGAACGAGCAGTACTTC. It encodes CASSLGNSANEQYF.

J is TRBJ2-1 and V is TRBV10-3; TRBD2 agrees at 9 bases. In germline, CDR1 is ENHRY, CDR2 SYGVKD. This CDR3 contains 15 residues. J gave up 3 bases and V 8 bases, and 8 bases lay outside the gene matches. The CDR3 DNA sequence: TGTGCCATCCGGGTTTCTAGCGGGGACTACAATGAGCAGTTCTTC. It encodes CAIRVSSGDYNEQFF.

The chain has TRBV4-2 and TRBJ2-1, with TRBD1 matching over 8 bases. The CDR3 contains 15 residues. The germline CDR1 and CDR2 sequences are LGHNA and YNFKEQ. With 1 base clipped from V and 13 bases from J, the junction kept 12 bases outside the gene matches. The CDR3 DNA is TGTGCCAGCAGCCAAGCCCAGGGGGCTTGGGAGACCCAGTTCTTC. Translating it yields CASSQAQGAWETQFF.

The rearrangement links TRBV27 to TRBJ2-7; D is uncertain. Germline CDR1 reads MNHEY; CDR2 reads SMNVEV (reference sequence). Deletions cut 6 bases from V and 5 bases from J, with 14 bases between. CDR3 length equals 13 residues. The CDR3 sequence is CASRTIRVDEQYF. The CDR3 DNA reads TGTGCCAGCAGGACGATTAGGGTGGACGAGCAGTACTTC.

The chain recombines TRBV5-5 with TRBJ1-1, with 9 positions matching TRBD1. Per germline, CDR1 SGHKS and CDR2 YYEKEE (reference sequence). The CDR3 runs 15 residues. The V gene end was trimmed by 4 bases and the J gene end by 0 bases; junction bases not matched to a gene: 4. CDR3 in DNA: TGTGCCAGCAGCCCTGGGACAGGGATGAACACTGAAGCTTTCTTT. It is translated as CASSPGTGMNTEAFF.

This clonotype has ten or more counts. This chain connects TRBV9 to TRBJ2-7; D assignment may be TRBD1 or TRBD2 (5 bases each). Between the trimmed V and J ends, which lost 0 bases and 6 bases, there was a span of 19 bases. From germline, CDR1 is SGDLS and CDR2 YYNGEE. The CDR3 is 16 amino acids. This CDR3 is CASSVADSVFGGEQYF. DNA for the CDR3: TGTGCCAGCAGCGTAGCCGACAGCGTTTTTGGGGGCGAGCAGTACTTC. Full variable domain (missing parts from reference TRBV9 and TRBJ2-7): DSGVTQTPKHLITATGQRVTLRCSPRSGDLSVYWYQQSLDQGLQFLIQYYNGEERAKGNILERFSAQQFPDLHSELNLSSLELGDSALYFCASSVADSVFGGEQYFGPGTRLTVT.

The rearrangement joins TRBV19 to TRBJ2-6, with 7 bases identical to TRBD1. Trimming took 6 bases from V and 0 from J; bases not matched to a gene: 14. CDR3 length equals 19 residues. CDR1 is LNHDA, CDR2 SQIVND, per germline (reference sequence). The CDR3 nucleotides read TGTGCCAGTAGCCAGAGACAGGGAAGCGTCAGCTCTGGGGCCAACGTCCTGACTTTC. It specifies CASSQRQGSVSSGANVLTF.

The table lists this clonotype with a few counts. This sequence joins TRBV7-2 and TRBJ2-5, with D tentatively TRBD1 or TRBD2 (5 bases each). CDR1 and CDR2 from the germline V gene are SGHTA and FQGNSA. The CDR3 length is 15 residues. Trimming removed 4 bases from V and 0 bases from J, with 12 bases in between. The CDR3: CASSSQVGDQETQYF. The CDR3 DNA is TGTGCCAGCAGCTCCCAGGTGGGGGACCAAGAGACCCAGTACTTC.

The chain links TRBV9 to TRBJ1-6, with D unclear. This CDR3 has 15 residues. Germline lookup yields CDR1 SGDLS and CDR2 YYNGEE. V lost 1 base and J 9 bases, leaving 14 bases between the germline ends. Written as DNA, the CDR3 is TGTGCCAGCAGCGTACTTGGGTCGGAAAGTTCACCCCTCCACTTT. It codes for CASSVLGSESSPLHF. The whole variable domain, remainder taken from reference TRBV9 and TRBJ1-6, is DSGVTQTPKHLITATGQRVTLRCSPRSGDLSVYWYQQSLDQGLQFLIQYYNGEERAKGNILERFSAQQFPDLHSELNLSSLELGDSALYFCASSVLGSESSPLHFGNGTRLTVT.

This clonotype was detected only a few times. The J gene is TRBJ2-1, the V gene TRBV20-1; TRBD2 matches 7 bases. CDR1 and CDR2 from the germline V gene are DFQATT and SNEGSKA (reference sequence). The CDR3 is 15 amino acids. The junction had 5 bases not matched to a gene; V was cut back by 3 bases and J by 0 bases. The CDR3 reads CSASLAASSYNEQFF. CDR3 sequence (DNA): TGCAGTGCTAGTCTAGCGGCGAGCTCCTACAATGAGCAGTTCTTC.

The chain joins TRBV20-1 to TRBJ2-5; 8 nucleotides line up with TRBD1. Trimming at V came to 6 bases and at J to 1 base, leaving 10 bases not matched to a gene. The CDR3 consists of 15 residues. CDR1 is DFQATT, CDR2 SNEGSKA, per germline (reference sequence). CDR3 in amino acids: CSAPGTGTGQETQYF. Written as DNA, the CDR3 is TGCAGTGCGCCCGGCACCGGGACAGGCCAAGAGACCCAGTACTTC.

The chain uses TRBV11-2 and TRBJ2-1; 7 bases line up with TRBD2. The CDR3 consists of 15 residues. Trimming took 5 bases from V and 7 from J; bases not matched to a gene: 11. The germline CDR1 and CDR2 sequences are SGHAT and FQNNGV. CDR3 in DNA: TGTGCCAGCAGCGGAGCGGCCTGGGGAGGGAATGAGCAGTTCTTC. Translating gives CASSGAAWGGNEQFF.

The chain uses TRBV29-1 and TRBJ1-2, with TRBD1 as a possible D gene (5 bases). In germline, CDR1 is SQVTM, CDR2 ANQGSEA. This CDR3 spans 12 amino acids. The germline V and J ends were trimmed by 4 bases and 8 bases, with 14 bases remaining between them. In nucleotides, the CDR3 is TGCAGCGTTGGGGGCTCGAAAGGGGGCTACACCTTC. Translated: CSVGGSKGGYTF. The full variable domain, in which reference TRBV29-1 and TRBJ1-2 provide the parts outside the CDR3, is SAVISQKPSRDICQRGTSLTIQCQVDSQVTMMFWYRQQPGQSLTLIATANQGSEATYESGFVIDKFPISRPNLTFSTLTVSNMSPEDSSIYLCSVGGSKGGYTFGSGTRLTVV.

CDR3: CSARSGEPQETQYF. CDR3 in DNA: TGCAGTGCTAGATCGGGGGAGCCCCAAGAGACCCAGTACTTC. The rearrangement links TRBV20-1 to TRBJ2-5; a possible D gene is TRBD2 (6 bases). Deletions cut 2 bases from V and 1 base from J, with 11 bases between. CDR3 length equals 14 residues. Per the germline V gene, CDR1 is DFQATT and CDR2 is SNEGSKA (reference sequence).

The chain links TRBV20-1 to TRBJ2-7, with D unclear. V was trimmed by 6 bases and J by 6 bases, leaving 24 bases between them. Germline V lookup: CDR1 DFQATT, CDR2 SNEGSKA (reference sequence). CDR3 size: 15 residues. The chain's CDR3 is CSAAPIAGRYSEQYF. DNA for the CDR3: TGCAGTGCCGCACCCATAGCCGGCCGATATTCCGAGCAGTACTTC.

The chain is built from TRBV7-3 and TRBJ2-1, with unresolved D. CDR3 length: 15 residues. Germline V gene sequence: CDR1 SGHTA, CDR2 FQGTGA. V was cut by 2 bases and J by 8 bases, with 16 bases left in between. The chain's CDR3 is CASSLEGRVLDEQFF. The CDR3 bases are TGTGCCAGCAGCTTAGAAGGGCGTGTATTAGATGAGCAGTTCTTC.

This chain joins TRBV20-1 and TRBJ2-6; possibly TRBD2 for D (6 bases). Germline loops: CDR1 DFQATT, CDR2 SNEGSKA (reference sequence). The ends were cut back, 2 bases at V and 3 bases at J, with 11 bases in the middle. The CDR3 is made up of 15 amino acids. The CDR3 DNA is TGCAGTGCTAGACCCCGGGGGATTGGGGCCAACGTCCTGACTTTC. It encodes CSARPRGIGANVLTF.

The CDR3 coding sequence is TGCAGCGTCGCCCTAGCGAACAATGAGCAGTTCTTC. This sequence encodes CSVALANNEQFF. This chain connects TRBV29-1 to TRBJ2-1; the D gene is possibly TRBD2 (6 bases). CDR3 size: 12 residues. Trimming took off 6 bases at V and 5 bases at J, with 11 bases between the two ends. CDR1 is SQVTM, CDR2 ANQGSEA, per germline.

Only a few counts were recorded for this clonotype. The rearrangement joins TRBV20-1 to TRBJ1-2; maybe TRBD1 (5 bases). The CDR3 covers 11 residues. Trimming took off 2 bases at V and 6 bases at J, with 7 bases between the two ends. In germline, CDR1 is DFQATT, CDR2 SNEGSKA (reference sequence). The CDR3 nucleotides read TGCAGTGCTAGACAGGGAGATGGCTACACCTTC. It encodes CSARQGDGYTF.

This clonotype has a handful of counts. This chain uses TRBV20-1 with TRBJ2-1; 7 positions match TRBD2. The CDR3 runs 17 residues. The ends lost 6 bases at V and 4 bases at J; junction bases unmatched: 18. Germline loops: CDR1 DFQATT, CDR2 SNEGSKA (reference sequence). The CDR3 region is CSARERQGGGIYNEQFF. Written as DNA, the CDR3 is TGCAGTGCCAGGGAGCGCCAGGGCGGGGGTATATACAATGAGCAGTTCTTC.

There are a few counts of this clonotype. It may be a read error: a sequence one base away is much more abundant. This sequence joins TRBV27 and TRBJ2-1; D could derive from TRBD1 or TRBD2 (5 bases each). The J call may be wrong; the DNA end is better matched by TRBJ2-7. The CDR3 sequence is 16 residues long. Germline V gives CDR1 MNHEY, CDR2 SMNVEV (reference sequence). CDR3 sequence: CASSLYGGSYYNEQYF. The CDR3, as DNA: TGTGCCAGCAGTTTATATGGGGGATCTTACTACAATGAGCAGTACTTC.

This clonotype was seen many times. The junction does not match germline at one end; this may be a read error. The V gene is TRBV5-1, the J gene TRBJ1-1; the D gene is possibly TRBD1 (6 bases). The CDR3 covers 13 residues. Germline V lookup: CDR1 SGHRS, CDR2 YFSETQ. The CDR3 spells CASSRGQNTEAFF. As DNA, the CDR3 is TGTGCCAGCAGCCGGGGGCAGAACACTGAAGCTTTCTTT.

The chain recombines TRBV24-1 with TRBJ2-5; 7 bases map to TRBD1. From germline, CDR1 is KGHDR and CDR2 SFDVKD. Losses at the gene ends were 5 bases for V and 11 bases for J; bases not matched to a gene: 7. The CDR3 has 12 residues. This CDR3 is CATSVSGTEQYF. The DNA for the CDR3 is TGTGCCACCAGTGTTTCGGGGACAGAGCAGTACTTC.